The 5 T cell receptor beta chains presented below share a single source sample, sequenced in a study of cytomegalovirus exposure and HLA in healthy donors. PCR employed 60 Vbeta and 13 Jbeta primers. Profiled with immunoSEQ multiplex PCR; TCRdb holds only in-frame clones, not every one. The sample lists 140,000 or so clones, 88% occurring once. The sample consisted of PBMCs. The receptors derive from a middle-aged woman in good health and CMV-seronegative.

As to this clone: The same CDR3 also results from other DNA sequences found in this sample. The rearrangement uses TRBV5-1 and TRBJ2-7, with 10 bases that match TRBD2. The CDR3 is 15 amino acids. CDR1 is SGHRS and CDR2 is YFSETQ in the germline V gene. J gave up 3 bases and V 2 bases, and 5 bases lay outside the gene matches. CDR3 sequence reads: CASSFLAGEDYEQYF. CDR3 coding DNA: TGCGCCAGCAGCTTCCTAGCGGGAGAGGACTACGAGCAGTACTTC.

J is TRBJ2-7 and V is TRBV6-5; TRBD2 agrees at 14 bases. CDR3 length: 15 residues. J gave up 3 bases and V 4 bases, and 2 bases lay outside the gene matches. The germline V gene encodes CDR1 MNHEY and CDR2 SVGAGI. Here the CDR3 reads CASSSGLAGGYEQYF. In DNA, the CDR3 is TGTGCCAGCAGTTCTGGACTAGCGGGAGGCTACGAGCAGTACTTC.

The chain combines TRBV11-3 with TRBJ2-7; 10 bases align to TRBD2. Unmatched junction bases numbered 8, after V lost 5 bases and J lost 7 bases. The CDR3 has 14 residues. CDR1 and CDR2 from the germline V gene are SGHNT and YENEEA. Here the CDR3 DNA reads TGTGCCAGCAGCGCAGCGGGGGGGGCGACGGAGCAGTACTTC. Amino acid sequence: CASSAAGGATEQYF.

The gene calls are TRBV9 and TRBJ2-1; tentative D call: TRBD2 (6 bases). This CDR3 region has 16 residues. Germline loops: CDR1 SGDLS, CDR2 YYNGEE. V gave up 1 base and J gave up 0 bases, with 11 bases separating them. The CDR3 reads CASSVSAGISYNEQFF. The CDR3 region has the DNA TGTGCCAGCAGCGTATCGGCGGGAATCTCCTACAATGAGCAGTTCTTC.

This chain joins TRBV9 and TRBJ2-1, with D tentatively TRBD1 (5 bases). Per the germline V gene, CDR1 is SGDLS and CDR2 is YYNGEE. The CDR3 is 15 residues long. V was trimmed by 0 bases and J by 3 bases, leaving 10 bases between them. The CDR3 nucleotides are TGTGCCAGCAGCGTAGAGGGGAACAACTACAATGAGCAGTTCTTC. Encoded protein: CASSVEGNNYNEQFF.